What follows are 8 T cell receptor beta chains derived from one specimen sequenced in a study of blood T cells in healthy people across ages. Next came a second PCR, run for about 6 to 11 cycles, which used a sample-barcoded 5' primer along with a J-beta primer mix. A single record per CDR3 protein comes from TCRdb applying MiXCR to the 5' RACE reads. The data show approximately 490,000 distinct CDR3 sequences, 24% seen once. The sample was also linked to a second study, of T cells of mothers and their children.

Sequencing was carried out using blood. The receptors were sampled from a boy younger than 18 in good health.

V usage is TRBV27 and J usage is TRBJ1-3; D remains ambiguous. The ends were cut back, 4 bases at V and 2 bases at J, with 9 bases in the middle. This CDR3 has 14 amino acids. Germline values: CDR1 MNHEY, CDR2 SMNVEV (reference sequence). CDR3 bases: TGTGCCAGCAGTTCCCATGTACCTGGAAACACCATATATTTT. Protein product: CASSSHVPGNTIYF.

The chain is built from TRBV7-9 and TRBJ1-4; D gene ambiguous. Between the trimmed V and J ends, which lost 3 bases and 0 bases, there was a span of 8 bases. Germline CDR1 SEHNR, CDR2 FQNEAQ (reference sequence). This CDR3 has 15 amino acids. The DNA of the CDR3 is TGTGCCAGCAGCTTCCCTTCTACAACTAATGAAAAACTGTTTTTT. This encodes CASSFPSTTNEKLFF.

A few counts support this clonotype. The chain combines TRBV3-1 with TRBJ2-5; D might be TRBD2 (5 bases). V dropped 5 bases and J dropped 3 bases, with 13 bases sitting between them. Germline loops: CDR1 LGHDT, CDR2 YNNKEL (reference sequence). The CDR3 runs to 14 residues. The CDR3 loop reads CASSKRGSKETQYF. CDR3 nucleotides: TGTGCCAGCAGCAAACGGGGATCCAAAGAGACCCAGTACTTC.

The chain uses TRBV4-1 and TRBJ2-2, with 12 positions matching TRBD2. With V trimmed by 2 bases and J by 7 bases, 5 bases remained unmatched. CDR3 length equals 16 residues. Per the germline V gene, CDR1 is MGHRA and CDR2 is YSYEKL. The CDR3 sequence is CASSQKLAGGGGELFF. The CDR3 region has the DNA TGCGCCAGCAGCCAAAAGCTAGCGGGAGGGGGCGGGGAGCTGTTTTTT.

V usage is TRBV27 and J usage is TRBJ2-3; TRBD2 agrees at 7 bases. Trimming cost V 3 bases and J 5 bases; bases outside gene matches: 14. This CDR3 comprises 17 residues. The V gene's germline CDR1 is MNHEY and CDR2 SMNVEV (reference sequence). This CDR3 is CASSFRVVGGPRDTQYF. CDR3 nucleotide sequence: TGTGCCAGCAGTTTCAGGGTCGTGGGAGGGCCGAGAGATACGCAGTATTTT.

This clonotype was counted only a few times. The genes are TRBV28 and TRBJ1-6, with a possible D match to TRBD1 (6 bases). Germline values: CDR1 MDHEN, CDR2 SYDVKM. V was cut by 7 bases and J by 9 bases, with 19 bases left in between. This CDR3 has 15 residues. The CDR3 here is CASTSGGPPSSPLHF. The CDR3 DNA is TGTGCCAGCACCTCCGGGGGGCCACCCTCTTCACCCCTCCACTTT. Full variable domain (remainder filled in from reference TRBV28 and TRBJ1-6): DVKVTQSSRYLVKRTGEKVFLECVQDMDHENMFWYRQDPGLGLRLIYFSYDVKMKEKGDIPEGYSVSREKKERFSLILESASTNQTSMYLCASTSGGPPSSPLHFGNGTRLTVT.

The chain employs TRBV7-9 and TRBJ2-5; possibly TRBD1 or TRBD2 for D (5 bases each). Trimming cost V 1 base and J 7 bases, with 16 bases left between them. This CDR3 has 15 amino acids. CDR1 SEHNR and CDR2 FQNEAQ come from the germline V gene (reference sequence). The CDR3 DNA reads TGTGCCAGCAGCTTAGTCGGGAAGGGGATTGCGACCCAGTACTTC. It codes for CASSLVGKGIATQYF.

This clonotype has just a few counts. The gene calls are TRBV4-1 and TRBJ1-4; 9 positions agree with TRBD1. This CDR3 has 15 amino acids. The germline CDR1 and CDR2 sequences are MGHRA and YSYEKL. J gave up 6 bases and V 3 bases, and 5 bases lay outside the gene matches. CDR3 nucleotide sequence: TGCGCCAGCAGCCAGGAGACAGGGGGATATGAAAAACTGTTTTTT. Translation: CASSQETGGYEKLFF.